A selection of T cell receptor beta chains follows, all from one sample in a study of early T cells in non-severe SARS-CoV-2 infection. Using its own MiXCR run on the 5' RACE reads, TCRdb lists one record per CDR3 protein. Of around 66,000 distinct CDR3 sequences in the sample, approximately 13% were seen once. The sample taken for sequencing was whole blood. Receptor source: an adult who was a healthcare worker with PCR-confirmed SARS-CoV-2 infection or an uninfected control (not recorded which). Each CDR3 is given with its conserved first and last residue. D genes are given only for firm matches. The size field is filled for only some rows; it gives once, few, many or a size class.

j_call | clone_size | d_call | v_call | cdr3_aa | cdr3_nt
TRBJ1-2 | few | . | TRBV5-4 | CASSLSGGYGYTF | TGTGCCAGCAGCTTGTCGGGGGGCTATGGCTACACCTTC
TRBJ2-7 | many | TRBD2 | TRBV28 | CASSLLAGGSYEQYF | TGTGCCAGCAGTTTGTTAGCGGGAGGGTCCTACGAGCAGTACTTC
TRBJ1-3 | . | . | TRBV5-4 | CASSLVGEGHTIYF | TGTGCCAGCAGCTTGGTAGGGGAAGGACACACCATATATTTT
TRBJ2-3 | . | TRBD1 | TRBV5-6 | CASSVGQGSTDTQYF | TGTGCCAGCAGCGTGGGACAGGGGAGCACAGATACGCAGTATTTT
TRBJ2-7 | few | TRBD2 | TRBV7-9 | CASSPLGGSLDEQYF | TGTGCCAGCAGCCCTTTGGGCGGGAGTCTGGACGAGCAGTACTTC
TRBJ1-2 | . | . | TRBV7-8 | CASSPYLGTANYGYTF | TGTGCCAGCAGCCCTTATTTGGGCACTGCTAACTATGGCTACACCTTC
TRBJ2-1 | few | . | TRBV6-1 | CASSEGHPSWSSPYNEQFF | TGTGCCAGCAGTGAGGGACATCCCTCTTGGAGTTCCCCCTACAATGAGCAGTTCTTC
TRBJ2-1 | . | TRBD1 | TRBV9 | CASSWTGWNEQFF | TGTGCCAGCAGCTGGACAGGGTGGAATGAGCAGTTCTTC
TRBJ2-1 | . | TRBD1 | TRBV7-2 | CASSWGQGTSNEQFF | TGTGCCAGCAGCTGGGGACAGGGTACGTCCAATGAGCAGTTCTTC
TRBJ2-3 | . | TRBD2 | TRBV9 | CASGEAGAGTDTQYF | TGTGCCAGCGGGGAGGCGGGAGCCGGAACAGATACGCAGTATTTT
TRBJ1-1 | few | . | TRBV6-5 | CASSPLRGVLDTEAFF | TGTGCCAGCAGTCCTCTCAGGGGTGTCTTGGACACTGAAGCTTTCTTT
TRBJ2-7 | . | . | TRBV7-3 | CASSLTPGVSYEQYF | TGTGCCAGCAGCTTAACCCCAGGGGTTAGCTACGAGCAGTACTTC
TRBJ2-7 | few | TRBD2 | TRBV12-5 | CASAPGGGAEQYF | TGTGCTAGTGCACCTGGCGGGGGGGCCGAGCAGTACTTC
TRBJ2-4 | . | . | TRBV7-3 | CASSSLDIQYF | TGTGCCAGCAGCTCCCTGGACATTCAGTACTTC
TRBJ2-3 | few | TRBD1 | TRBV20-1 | CSVTGVEDTQYF | TGCAGTGTGACAGGGGTAGAAGATACGCAGTATTTT
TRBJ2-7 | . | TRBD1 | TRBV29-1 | CSVAGTGGPGQYF | TGCAGCGTCGCCGGGACAGGGGGCCCAGGGCAGTACTTC
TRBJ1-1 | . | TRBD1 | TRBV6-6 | CASRDRGLDTEAFF | TGTGCCAGCCGGGACAGGGGGCTTGACACTGAAGCTTTCTTT
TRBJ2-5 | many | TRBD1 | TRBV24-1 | CATHDLPRDREETQYF | TGTGCCACCCATGACCTTCCCCGGGACAGAGAAGAGACCCAGTACTTC
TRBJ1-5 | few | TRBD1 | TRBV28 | CASSGQAYNQPQHF | TGTGCCAGCTCCGGACAGGCCTACAATCAGCCCCAGCATTTT
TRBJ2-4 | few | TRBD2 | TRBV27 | CASSAFPGLAAKEAKNIQYF | TGTGCCAGCAGTGCATTCCCGGGACTAGCGGCAAAAGAAGCCAAAAACATTCAGTACTTC
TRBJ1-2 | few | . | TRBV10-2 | CASRMMGGNYGYTF | TGCGCCAGCAGAATGATGGGCGGAAACTATGGCTACACCTTC
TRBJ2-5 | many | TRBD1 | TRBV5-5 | CASSLAGGLETQYF | TGTGCCAGCAGCTTGGCAGGGGGATTAGAGACCCAGTACTTC
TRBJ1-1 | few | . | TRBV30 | CAWINPTANTEAFF | TGTGCCTGGATCAACCCGACAGCGAACACTGAAGCTTTCTTT
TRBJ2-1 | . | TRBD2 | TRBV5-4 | CASSLVASGRVEQFF | TGTGCCAGCAGCTTGGTGGCTAGCGGGAGGGTTGAGCAGTTCTTC
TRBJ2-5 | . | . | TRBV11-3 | CASSTRGETQHF | TGTGCCAGCAGCACGAGGGGAGAGACCCAGCACTTC
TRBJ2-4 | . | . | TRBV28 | CASSLSGPAQSKNIQYF | TGTGCCAGCAGTTTATCAGGTCCGGCCCAATCCAAAAACATTCAGTACTTC
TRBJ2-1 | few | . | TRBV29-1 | CSVGDWVSNNEQFF | TGCAGCGTTGGGGATTGGGTCAGCAACAATGAGCAGTTCTTC
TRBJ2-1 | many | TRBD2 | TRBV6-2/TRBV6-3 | CASSPSGRGPIEQFF | TGTGCCAGCAGCCCAAGCGGGAGAGGTCCCATCGAGCAGTTCTTC
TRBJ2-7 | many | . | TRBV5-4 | CASSLRLGGEKQYF | TGTGCCAGCAGCTTAAGACTAGGAGGGGAAAAGCAGTACTTC
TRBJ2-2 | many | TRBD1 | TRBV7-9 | CASRPPGQGSGELFF | TGTGCCAGCAGGCCTCCGGGACAGGGGTCCGGGGAGCTGTTTTTT
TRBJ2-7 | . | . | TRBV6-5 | CASSLGLVFPRSEQYF | TGTGCCAGCAGTTTAGGGTTAGTCTTTCCCAGGTCCGAGCAGTACTTC
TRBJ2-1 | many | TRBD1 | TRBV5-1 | CASSLSGGVTEQFF | TGCGCCAGCAGCTTGTCAGGGGGCGTGACTGAGCAGTTCTTC
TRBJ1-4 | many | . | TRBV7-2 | CASSFRGTNEKLFF | TGTGCCAGCAGCTTCAGGGGAACTAATGAAAAACTGTTTTTT
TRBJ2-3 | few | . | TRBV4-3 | CASSQESGARGTDTQYF | TGCGCCAGCAGCCAAGAATCGGGAGCGCGGGGCACAGATACGCAGTATTTT
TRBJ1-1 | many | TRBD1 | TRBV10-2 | CASRPNRGLWNTEAFF | TGCGCCAGCAGGCCCAACAGGGGGTTGTGGAACACTGAAGCTTTCTTT
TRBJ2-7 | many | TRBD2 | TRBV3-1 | CASSPKLAGTYEQYF | TGTGCCAGCAGCCCGAAATTAGCGGGAACCTACGAGCAGTACTTC
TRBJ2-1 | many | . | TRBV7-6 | CASSLNNEQFF | TGTGCCAGCAGCTTAAACAATGAGCAGTTCTTC
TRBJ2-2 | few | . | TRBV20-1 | CSARDRPAPGELFF | TGCAGTGCTAGAGATCGTCCAGCTCCCGGGGAGCTGTTTTTT
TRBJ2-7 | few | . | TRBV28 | CASSLGAGALGQYF | TGTGCCAGCAGTTTGGGTGCTGGTGCCCTAGGGCAGTACTTC
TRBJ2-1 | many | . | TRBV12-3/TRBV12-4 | CASSSAALGYNEQFF | TGTGCCAGCAGTTCGGCGGCCCTCGGTTACAATGAGCAGTTCTTC
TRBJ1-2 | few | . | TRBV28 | CASRSSYGYTF | TGTGCCAGTCGTAGCTCCTATGGCTACACCTTC
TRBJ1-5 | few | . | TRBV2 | CASTNPGAGQPQHF | TGTGCCAGCACCAATCCGGGGGCGGGACAGCCCCAGCATTTT
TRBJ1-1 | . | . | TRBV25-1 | CASSEFGGLTEAFF | TGTGCCAGCAGTGAATTCGGGGGGCTAACTGAAGCTTTCTTT
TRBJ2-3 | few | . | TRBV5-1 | CASSSGWGTDTQYF | TGCGCCAGCAGCTCCGGATGGGGCACAGATACGCAGTATTTT
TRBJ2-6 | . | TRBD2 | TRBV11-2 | CASSSKLAGSSGANVLTF | TGTGCCAGCAGCTCCAAACTAGCGGGGAGCTCTGGGGCCAACGTCCTGACTTTC
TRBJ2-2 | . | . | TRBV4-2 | CASSQAGTGELFF | TGTGCCAGCAGCCAAGCGGGTACCGGGGAGCTGTTTTTT
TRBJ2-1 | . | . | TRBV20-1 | CSAPPATSSLDEQFF | TGCAGTGCTCCCCCGGCCACTAGTTCCTTGGATGAGCAGTTCTTC
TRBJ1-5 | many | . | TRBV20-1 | CSARDPTGNSNQPQHF | TGCAGTGCTAGAGATCCGACGGGGAATAGCAATCAGCCCCAGCATTTT
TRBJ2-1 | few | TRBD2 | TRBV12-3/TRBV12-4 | CASTPPGLGNEQFF | TGTGCCAGCACCCCCCCGGGACTAGGGAATGAGCAGTTCTTC
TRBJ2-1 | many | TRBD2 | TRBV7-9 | CASIAGGFGNEQFF | TGTGCCAGCATAGCGGGAGGATTCGGGAATGAGCAGTTCTTC
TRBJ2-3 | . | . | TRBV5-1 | CASSLDGGFTDTQYF | TGCGCCAGCAGCTTGGACGGGGGCTTCACAGATACGCAGTATTTT
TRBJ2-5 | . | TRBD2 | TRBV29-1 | CSVGLAQETQYF | TGCAGCGTGGGACTAGCCCAAGAGACCCAGTACTTC
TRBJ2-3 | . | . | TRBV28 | CASSWTDTQYF | TGTGCCAGCAGTTGGACAGATACGCAGTATTTT